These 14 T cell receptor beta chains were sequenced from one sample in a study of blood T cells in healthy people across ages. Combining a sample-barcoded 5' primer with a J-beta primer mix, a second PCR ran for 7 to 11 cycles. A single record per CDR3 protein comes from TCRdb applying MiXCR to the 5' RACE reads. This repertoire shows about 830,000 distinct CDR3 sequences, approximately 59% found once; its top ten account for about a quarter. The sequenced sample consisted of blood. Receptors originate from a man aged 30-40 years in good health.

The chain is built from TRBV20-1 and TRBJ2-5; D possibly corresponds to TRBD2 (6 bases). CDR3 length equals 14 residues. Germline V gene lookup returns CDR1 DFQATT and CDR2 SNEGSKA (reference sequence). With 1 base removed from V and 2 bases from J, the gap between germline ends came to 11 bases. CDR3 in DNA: TGCAGTGCTAGAGTGGGGGGTGTTCAAGAGACCCAGTACTTC. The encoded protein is CSARVGGVQETQYF.

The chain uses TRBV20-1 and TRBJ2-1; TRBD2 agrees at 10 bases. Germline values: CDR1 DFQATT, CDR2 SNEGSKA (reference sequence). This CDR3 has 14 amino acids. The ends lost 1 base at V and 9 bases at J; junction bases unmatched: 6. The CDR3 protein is CSARVTSGTREQFF. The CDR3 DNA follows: TGCAGTGCTAGAGTCACTAGCGGGACCCGTGAGCAGTTCTTC.

The CDR3 region has the DNA TGTGCCAGCAGTTTATCCGGGACAGGGAGCGGCTACACCTTC. Its protein product is CASSLSGTGSGYTF. The genes are TRBV27 and TRBJ1-2, with 9 bases matching TRBD1. Unmatched junction bases numbered 4, after V lost 0 bases and J lost 8 bases. CDR1 and CDR2 (germline): MNHEY, SMNVEV (reference sequence). This CDR3 has 14 amino acids.

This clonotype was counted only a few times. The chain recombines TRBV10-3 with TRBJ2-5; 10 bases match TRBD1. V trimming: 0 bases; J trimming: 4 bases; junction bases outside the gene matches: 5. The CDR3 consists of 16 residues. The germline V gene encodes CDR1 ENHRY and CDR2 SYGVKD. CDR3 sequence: CAISESRTGGSETQYF. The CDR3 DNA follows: TGTGCCATCAGTGAGTCGCGGACAGGGGGATCAGAGACCCAGTACTTC.

The CDR3 spells CASSLVGSGASGELFF. Written as DNA, the CDR3 is TGTGCCAGCAGCTTAGTCGGTAGCGGGGCTTCCGGGGAGCTGTTTTTT. The J gene is TRBJ2-2, the V gene TRBV7-2, with 8 bases matching TRBD2. V was pared by 1 base and J by 6 bases, with 7 bases of the junction left unmatched. The CDR3 is made up of 16 amino acids. Germline V lookup: CDR1 SGHTA, CDR2 FQGNSA.

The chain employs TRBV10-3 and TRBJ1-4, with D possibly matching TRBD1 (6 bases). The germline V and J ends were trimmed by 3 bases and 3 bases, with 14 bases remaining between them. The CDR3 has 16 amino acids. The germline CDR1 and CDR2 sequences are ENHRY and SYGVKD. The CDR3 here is CAISESTGIANEKLFF. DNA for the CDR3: TGTGCCATCAGTGAATCTACAGGGATTGCTAATGAAAAACTGTTTTTT.

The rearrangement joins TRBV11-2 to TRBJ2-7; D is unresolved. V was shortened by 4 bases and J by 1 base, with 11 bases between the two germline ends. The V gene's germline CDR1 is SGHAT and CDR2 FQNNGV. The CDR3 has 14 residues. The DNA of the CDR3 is TGTGCCAGCAGCTCGTCCTGGGAATCCTACGAGCAGTACTTC. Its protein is CASSSSWESYEQYF.

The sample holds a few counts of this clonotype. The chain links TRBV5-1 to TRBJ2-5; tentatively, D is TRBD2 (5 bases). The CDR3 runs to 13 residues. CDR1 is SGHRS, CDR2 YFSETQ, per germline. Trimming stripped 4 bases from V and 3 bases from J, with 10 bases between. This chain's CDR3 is CASSPGIKETQYF. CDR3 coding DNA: TGCGCCAGCAGCCCGGGGATAAAAGAGACCCAGTACTTC.

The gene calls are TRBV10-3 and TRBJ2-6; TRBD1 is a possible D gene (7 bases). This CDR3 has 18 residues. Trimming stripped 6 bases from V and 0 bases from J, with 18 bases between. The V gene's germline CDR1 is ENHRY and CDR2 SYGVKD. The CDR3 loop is CAISPATGRLSGANVLTF. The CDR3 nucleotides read TGTGCCATCAGCCCAGCGACAGGGAGGCTCTCTGGGGCCAACGTCCTGACTTTC.

The CDR3 here is CASSPHLDTTGDYGYTF. CDR3 DNA sequence: TGTGCCAGCAGTCCTCACCTCGACACGACAGGGGATTATGGCTACACCTTC. The chain is built from TRBV12-3 or TRBV12-4 and TRBJ1-2, with 8 bases that match TRBD1. This CDR3 comprises 17 residues. The V and J ends lost 5 bases and 5 bases, in that order; junction bases with no gene match: 16.

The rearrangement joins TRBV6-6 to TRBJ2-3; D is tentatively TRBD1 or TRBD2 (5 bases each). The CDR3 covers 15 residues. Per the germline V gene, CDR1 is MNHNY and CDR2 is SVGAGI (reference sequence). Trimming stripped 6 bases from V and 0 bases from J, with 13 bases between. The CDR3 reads CASRPYRTSTDTQYF. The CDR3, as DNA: TGTGCCAGCAGACCCTACAGGACTAGCACAGATACGCAGTATTTT.

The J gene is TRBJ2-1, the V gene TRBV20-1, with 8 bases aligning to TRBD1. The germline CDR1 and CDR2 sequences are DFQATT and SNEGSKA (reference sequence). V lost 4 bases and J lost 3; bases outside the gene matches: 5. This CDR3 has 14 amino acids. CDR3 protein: CSAMGRGHYNEQFF. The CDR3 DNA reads TGCAGTGCTATGGGCAGGGGGCACTACAATGAGCAGTTCTTC.

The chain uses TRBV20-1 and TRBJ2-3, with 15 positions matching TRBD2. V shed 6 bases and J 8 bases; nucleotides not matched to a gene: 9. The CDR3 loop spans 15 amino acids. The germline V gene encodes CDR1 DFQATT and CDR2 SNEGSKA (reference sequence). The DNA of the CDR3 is TGCAGTGCAACCGGACTAGCGGGGGGGCTCGGTACGCAGTATTTT. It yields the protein CSATGLAGGLGTQYF.

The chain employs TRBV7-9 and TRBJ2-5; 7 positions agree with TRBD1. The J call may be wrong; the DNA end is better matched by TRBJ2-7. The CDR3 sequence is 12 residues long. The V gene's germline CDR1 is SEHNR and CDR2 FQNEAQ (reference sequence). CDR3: CASSLGTAEQYF. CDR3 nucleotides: TGTGCCAGCAGCTTGGGGACAGCCGAGCAGTACTTC.